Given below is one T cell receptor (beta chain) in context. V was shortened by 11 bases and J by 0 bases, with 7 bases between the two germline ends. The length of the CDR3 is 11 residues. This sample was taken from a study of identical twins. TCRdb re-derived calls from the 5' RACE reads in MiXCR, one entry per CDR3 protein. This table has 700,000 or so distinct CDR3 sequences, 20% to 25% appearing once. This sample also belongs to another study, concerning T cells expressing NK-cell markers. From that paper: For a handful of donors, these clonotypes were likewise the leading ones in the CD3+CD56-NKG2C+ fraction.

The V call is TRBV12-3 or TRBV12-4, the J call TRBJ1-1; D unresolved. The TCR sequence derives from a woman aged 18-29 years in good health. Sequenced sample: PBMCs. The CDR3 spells CAARMNTEAFF. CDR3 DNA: TGTGCCGCCCGTATGAACACTGAAGCTTTCTTT.